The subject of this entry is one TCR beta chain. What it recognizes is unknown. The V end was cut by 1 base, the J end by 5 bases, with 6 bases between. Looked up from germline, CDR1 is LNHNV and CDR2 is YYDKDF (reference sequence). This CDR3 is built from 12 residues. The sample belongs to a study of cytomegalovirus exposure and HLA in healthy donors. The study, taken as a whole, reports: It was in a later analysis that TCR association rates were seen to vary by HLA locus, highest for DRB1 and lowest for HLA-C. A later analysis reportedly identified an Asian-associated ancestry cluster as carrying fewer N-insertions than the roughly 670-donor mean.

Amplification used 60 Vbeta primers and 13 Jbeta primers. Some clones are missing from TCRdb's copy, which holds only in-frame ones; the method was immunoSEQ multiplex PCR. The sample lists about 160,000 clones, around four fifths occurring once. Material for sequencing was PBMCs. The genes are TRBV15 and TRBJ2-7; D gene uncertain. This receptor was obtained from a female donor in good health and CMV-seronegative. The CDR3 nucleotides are TGTGCCACCAGCAGAGGGAGAGACGAGCAGTACTTC. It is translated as CATSRGRDEQYF.